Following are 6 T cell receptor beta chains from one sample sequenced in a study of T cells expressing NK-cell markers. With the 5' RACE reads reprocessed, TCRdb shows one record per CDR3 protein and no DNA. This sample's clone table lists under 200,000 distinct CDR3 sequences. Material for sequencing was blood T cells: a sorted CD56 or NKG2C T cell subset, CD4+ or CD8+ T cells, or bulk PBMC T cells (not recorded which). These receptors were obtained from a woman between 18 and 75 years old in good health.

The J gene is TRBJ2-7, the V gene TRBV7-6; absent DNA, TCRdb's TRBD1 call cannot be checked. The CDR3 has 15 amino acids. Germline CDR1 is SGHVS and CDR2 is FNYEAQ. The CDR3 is CASSGRDRGSYEQYF.

The CDR3 here is CASSEKIGASNQPQHF. V usage is TRBV6-1 and J usage is TRBJ1-5. The CDR3 sequence is 16 residues long. The germline V gene has CDR1 MNHNS and CDR2 SASEGT.

CDR3 residues: CASSTQGYNEQFF. This chain joins TRBV3-1 and TRBJ2-1; TCRdb's assignment of TRBD1 cannot be checked, as there is no DNA. The CDR3 length is 13 residues. Germline assignment: CDR1 LGHDT and CDR2 YNNKEL (reference sequence).

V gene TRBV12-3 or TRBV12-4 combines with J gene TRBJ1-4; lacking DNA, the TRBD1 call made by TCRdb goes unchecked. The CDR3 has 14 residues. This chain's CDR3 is CASRNRDSGQKLFF.

The CDR3 region is CASSLGSRQYF. The rearrangement joins TRBV13 to TRBJ2-7. This CDR3 is 11 amino acids long. Looked up from germline, CDR1 is PRHDT and CDR2 is FYEKMQ (reference sequence).

CDR3 residues: CASSPDRGAYNEQFF. The chain links TRBV7-2 to TRBJ2-1; the D gene TCRdb calls, TRBD1, cannot be checked with no DNA. The CDR3 loop spans 15 amino acids. Germline V CDR1 and CDR2: SGHTA, FQGNSA.